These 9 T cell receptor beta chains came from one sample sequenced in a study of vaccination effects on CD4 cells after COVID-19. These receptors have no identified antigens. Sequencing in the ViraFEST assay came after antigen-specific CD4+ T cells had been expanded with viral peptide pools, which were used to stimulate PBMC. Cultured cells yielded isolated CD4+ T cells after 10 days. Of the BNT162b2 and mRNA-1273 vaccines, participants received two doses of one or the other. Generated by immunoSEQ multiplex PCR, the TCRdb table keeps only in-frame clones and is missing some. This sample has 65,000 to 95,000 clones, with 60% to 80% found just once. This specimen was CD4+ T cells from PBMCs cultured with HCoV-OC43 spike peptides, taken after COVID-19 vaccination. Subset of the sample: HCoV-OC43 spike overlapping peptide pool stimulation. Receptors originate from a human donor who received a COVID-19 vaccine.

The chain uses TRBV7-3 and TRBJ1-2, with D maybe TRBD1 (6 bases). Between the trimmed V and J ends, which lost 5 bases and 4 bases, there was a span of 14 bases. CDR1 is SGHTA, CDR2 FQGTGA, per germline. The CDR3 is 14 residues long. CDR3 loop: CASSPTTGPYGYTF. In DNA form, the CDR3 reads TGTGCCAGCAGCCCTACGACAGGACCCTATGGCTACACCTTC.

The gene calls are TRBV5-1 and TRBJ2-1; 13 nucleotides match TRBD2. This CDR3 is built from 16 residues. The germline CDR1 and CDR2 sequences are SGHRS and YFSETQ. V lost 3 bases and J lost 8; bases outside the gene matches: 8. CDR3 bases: TGCGCCAGCAGCTCCCGTACTAGCGGGGGGGCTGATGAGCAGTTCTTC. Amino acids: CASSSRTSGGADEQFF.

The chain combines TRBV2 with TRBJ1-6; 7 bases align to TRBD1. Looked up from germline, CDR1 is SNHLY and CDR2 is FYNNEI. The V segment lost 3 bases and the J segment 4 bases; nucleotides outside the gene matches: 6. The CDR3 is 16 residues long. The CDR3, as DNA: TGTGCCAGCAGTGAGAGGGGGCGAACTTATAATTCACCCCTCCACTTT. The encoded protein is CASSERGRTYNSPLHF.

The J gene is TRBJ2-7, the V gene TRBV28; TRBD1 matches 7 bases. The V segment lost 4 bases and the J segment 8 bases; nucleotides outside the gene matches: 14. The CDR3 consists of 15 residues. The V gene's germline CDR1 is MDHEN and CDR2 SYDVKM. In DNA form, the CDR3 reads TGTGCCAGCAGTTACCGGACAGGTTCCACTATGAAGCAGTACGTC. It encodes CASSYRTGSTMKQYV.

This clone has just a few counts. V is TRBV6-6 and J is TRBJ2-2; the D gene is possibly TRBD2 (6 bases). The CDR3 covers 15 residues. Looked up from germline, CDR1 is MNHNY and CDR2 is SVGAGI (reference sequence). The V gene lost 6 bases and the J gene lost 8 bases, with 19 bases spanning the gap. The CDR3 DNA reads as TGTGCCAGCAGCGGATACCCGAGGGGACTGGGGGAGCTGTTTTTT. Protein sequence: CASSGYPRGLGELFF.

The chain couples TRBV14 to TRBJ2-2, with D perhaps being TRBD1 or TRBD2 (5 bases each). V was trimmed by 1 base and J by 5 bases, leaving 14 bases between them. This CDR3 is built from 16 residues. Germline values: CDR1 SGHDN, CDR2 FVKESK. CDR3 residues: CASSQGSGGRTGELFF. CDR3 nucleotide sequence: TGTGCCAGCAGCCAAGGAAGTGGGGGAAGGACCGGGGAGCTGTTTTTT.

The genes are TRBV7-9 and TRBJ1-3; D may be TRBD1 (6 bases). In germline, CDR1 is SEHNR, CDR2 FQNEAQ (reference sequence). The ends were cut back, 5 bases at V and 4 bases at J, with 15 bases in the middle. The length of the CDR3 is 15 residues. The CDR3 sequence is CASSKQGLQGNTIYF. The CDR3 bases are TGTGCCAGCAGCAAACAGGGTCTCCAAGGAAACACCATATATTTT.

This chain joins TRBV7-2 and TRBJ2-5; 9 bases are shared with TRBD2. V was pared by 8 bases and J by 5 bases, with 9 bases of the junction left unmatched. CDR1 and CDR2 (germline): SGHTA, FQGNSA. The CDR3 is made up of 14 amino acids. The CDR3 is CASGSGSGGETQYF. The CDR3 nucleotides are TGTGCCAGCGGGTCGGGGAGCGGGGGGGAGACCCAGTACTTC.

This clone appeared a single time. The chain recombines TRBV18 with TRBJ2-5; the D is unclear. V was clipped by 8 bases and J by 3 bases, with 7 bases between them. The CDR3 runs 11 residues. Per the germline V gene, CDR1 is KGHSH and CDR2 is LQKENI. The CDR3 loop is CASAAKETQYF. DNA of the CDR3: TGTGCCAGCGCAGCAAAAGAGACCCAGTACTTC.